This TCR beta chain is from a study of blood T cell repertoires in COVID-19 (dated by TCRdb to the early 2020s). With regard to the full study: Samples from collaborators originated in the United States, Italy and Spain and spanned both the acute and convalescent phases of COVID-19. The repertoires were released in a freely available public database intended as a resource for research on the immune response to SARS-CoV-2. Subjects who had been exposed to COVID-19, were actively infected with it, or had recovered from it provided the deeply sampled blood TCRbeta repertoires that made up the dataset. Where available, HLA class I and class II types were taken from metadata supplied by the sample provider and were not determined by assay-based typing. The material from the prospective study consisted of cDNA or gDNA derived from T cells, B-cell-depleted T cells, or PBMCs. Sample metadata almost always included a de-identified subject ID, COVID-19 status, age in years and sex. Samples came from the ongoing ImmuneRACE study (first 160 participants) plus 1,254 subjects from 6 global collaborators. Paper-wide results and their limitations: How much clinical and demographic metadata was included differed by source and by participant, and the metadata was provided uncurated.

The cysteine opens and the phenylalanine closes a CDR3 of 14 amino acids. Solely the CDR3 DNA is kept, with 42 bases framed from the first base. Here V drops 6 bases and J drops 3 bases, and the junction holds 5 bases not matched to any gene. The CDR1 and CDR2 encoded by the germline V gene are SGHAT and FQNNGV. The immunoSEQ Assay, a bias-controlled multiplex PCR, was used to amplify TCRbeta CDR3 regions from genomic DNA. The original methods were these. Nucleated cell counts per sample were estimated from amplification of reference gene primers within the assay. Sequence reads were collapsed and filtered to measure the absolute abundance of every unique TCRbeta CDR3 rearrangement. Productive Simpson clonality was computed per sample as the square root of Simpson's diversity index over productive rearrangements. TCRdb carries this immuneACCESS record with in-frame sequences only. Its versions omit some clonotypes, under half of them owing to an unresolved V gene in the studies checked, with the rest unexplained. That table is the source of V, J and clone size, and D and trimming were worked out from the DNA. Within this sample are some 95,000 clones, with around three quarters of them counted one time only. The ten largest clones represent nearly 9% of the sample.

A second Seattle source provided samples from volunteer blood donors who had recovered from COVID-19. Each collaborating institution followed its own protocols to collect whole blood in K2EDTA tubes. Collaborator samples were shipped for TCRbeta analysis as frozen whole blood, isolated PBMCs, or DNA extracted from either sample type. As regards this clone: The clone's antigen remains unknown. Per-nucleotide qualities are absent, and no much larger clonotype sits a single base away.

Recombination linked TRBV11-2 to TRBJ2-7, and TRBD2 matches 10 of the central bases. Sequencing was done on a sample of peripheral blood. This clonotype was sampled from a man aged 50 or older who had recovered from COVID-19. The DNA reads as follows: TGTGCCAGCAGACCGGGACTAGCGTTCTACGAGCAGTACTTC. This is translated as CASRPGLAFYEQYF.